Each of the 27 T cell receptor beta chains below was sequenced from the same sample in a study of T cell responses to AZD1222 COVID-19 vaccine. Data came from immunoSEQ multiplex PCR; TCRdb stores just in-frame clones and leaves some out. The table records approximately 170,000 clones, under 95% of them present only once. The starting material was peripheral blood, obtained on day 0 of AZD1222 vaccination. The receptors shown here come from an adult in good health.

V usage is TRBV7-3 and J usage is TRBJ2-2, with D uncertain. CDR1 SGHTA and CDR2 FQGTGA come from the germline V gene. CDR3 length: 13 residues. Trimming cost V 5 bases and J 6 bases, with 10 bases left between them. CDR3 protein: CASSLHYAGELFF. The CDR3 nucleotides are TGTGCCAGCAGCCTACATTATGCCGGGGAGCTGTTTTTT.

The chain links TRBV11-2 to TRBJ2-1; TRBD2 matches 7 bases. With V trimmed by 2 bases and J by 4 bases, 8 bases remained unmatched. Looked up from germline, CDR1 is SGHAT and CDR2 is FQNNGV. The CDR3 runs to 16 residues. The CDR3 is CASSLLASGVYNEQFF. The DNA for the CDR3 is TGTGCCAGCAGCTTACTTGCTAGCGGAGTATACAATGAGCAGTTCTTC. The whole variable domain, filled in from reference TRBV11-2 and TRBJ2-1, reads EAGVAQSPRYKIIEKRQSVAFWCNPISGHATLYWYQQILGQGPKLLIQFQNNGVVDDSQLPKDRFSAERLKGVDSTLKIQPAKLEDSAVYLCASSLLASGVYNEQFFGPGTRLTVL.

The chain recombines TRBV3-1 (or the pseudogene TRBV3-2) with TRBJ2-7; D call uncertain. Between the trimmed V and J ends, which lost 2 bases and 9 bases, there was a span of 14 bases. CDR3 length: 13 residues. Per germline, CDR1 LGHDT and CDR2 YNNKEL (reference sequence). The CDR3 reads CASSQYQNRVQYF. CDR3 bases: TGTGCCAGCAGCCAATACCAAAACAGAGTGCAGTACTTC.

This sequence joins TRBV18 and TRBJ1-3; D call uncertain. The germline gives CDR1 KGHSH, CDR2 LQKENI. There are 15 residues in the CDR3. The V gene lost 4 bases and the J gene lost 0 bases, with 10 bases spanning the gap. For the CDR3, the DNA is TGTGCCAGCTCACTCTCAGTGGACTCTGGAAACACCATATATTTT. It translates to CASSLSVDSGNTIYF.

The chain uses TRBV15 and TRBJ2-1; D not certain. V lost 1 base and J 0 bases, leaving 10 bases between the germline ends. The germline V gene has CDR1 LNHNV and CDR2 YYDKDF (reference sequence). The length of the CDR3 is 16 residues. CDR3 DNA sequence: TGTGCCACCAGCAGAGGTCGGACGTTCTCCTACAATGAGCAGTTCTTC. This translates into CATSRGRTFSYNEQFF.

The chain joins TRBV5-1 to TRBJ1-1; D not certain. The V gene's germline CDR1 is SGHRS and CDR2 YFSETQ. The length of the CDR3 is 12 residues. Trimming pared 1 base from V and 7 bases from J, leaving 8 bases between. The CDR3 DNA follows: TGCGCCAGCAGCTTGCTGAAAGGTGAAGCTTTCTTT. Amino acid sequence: CASSLLKGEAFF.

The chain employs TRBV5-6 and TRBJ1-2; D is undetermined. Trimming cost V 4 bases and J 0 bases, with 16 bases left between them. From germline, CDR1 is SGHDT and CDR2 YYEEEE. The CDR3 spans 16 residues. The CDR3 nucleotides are TGTGCCAGCAGCCAAACGGGCAGGAAGACTAACTATGGCTACACCTTC. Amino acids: CASSQTGRKTNYGYTF.

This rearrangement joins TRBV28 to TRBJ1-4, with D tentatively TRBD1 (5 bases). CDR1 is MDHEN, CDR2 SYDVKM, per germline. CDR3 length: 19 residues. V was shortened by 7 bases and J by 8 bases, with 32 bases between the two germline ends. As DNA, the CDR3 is TGTGCCAGCACCTCAGGGCCGGGCAGAAGCCCTCGGTCTGACGAAAAACTGTTTTTT. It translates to CASTSGPGRSPRSDEKLFF.

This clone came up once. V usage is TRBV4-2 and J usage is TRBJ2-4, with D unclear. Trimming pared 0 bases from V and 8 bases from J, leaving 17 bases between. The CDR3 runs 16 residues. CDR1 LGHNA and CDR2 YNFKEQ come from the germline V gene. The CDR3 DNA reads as TGTGCCAGCAGCCAAGATCTTGCAGTTAATGTTGACATTCAGTACTTC. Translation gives CASSQDLAVNVDIQYF.

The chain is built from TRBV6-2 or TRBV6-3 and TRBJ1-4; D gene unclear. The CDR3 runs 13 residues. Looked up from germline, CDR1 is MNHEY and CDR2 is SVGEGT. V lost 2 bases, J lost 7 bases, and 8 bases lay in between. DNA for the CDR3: TGTGCCAGCAGTTACAGGGAGGGTGAAAAACTGTTTTTT. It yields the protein CASSYREGEKLFF.

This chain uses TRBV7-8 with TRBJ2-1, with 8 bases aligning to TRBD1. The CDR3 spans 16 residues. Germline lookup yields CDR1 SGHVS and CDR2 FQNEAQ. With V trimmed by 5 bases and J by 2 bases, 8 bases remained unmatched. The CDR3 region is CASSPPDRGTYNEQFF. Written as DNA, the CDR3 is TGTGCCAGCAGCCCACCAGACAGGGGAACCTACAATGAGCAGTTCTTC.

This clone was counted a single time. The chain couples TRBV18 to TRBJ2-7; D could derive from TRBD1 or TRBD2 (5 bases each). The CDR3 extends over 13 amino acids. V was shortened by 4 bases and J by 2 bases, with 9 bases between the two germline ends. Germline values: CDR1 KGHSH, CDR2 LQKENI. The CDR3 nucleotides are TGTGCCAGCTCACTCGGGACCGCCTACGAGCAGTACTTC. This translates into CASSLGTAYEQYF.

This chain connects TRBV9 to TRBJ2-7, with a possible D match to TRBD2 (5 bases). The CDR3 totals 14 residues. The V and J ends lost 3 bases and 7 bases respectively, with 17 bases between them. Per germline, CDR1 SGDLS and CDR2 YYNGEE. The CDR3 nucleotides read TGTGCCAGCAGCGCGGGTGGACTCGAAGGGGAGCAGTACTTC. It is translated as CASSAGGLEGEQYF.

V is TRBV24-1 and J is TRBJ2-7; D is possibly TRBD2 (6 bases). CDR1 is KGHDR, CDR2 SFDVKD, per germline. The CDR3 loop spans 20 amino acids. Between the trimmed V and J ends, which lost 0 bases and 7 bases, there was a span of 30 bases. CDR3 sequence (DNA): TGTGCCACCAGTGATTTGCCTAAGGTGGAGGGCCCTACTGCCGAGTGGGAGCAGTACTTC. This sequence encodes CATSDLPKVEGPTAEWEQYF.

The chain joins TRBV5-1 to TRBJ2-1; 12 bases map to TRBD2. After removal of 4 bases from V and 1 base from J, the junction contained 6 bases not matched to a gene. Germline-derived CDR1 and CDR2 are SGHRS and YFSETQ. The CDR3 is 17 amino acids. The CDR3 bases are TGCGCCAGCAGCCCCGGACTAGCGGGAACGTCCTACAATGAGCAGTTCTTC. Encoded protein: CASSPGLAGTSYNEQFF. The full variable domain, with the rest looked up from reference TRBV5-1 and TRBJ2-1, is KAGVTQTPRYLIKTRGQQVTLSCSPISGHRSVSWYQQTPGQGLQFLFEYFSETQRNKGNFPGRFSGRQFSNSRSEMNVSTLELGDSALYLCASSPGLAGTSYNEQFFGPGTRLTVL.

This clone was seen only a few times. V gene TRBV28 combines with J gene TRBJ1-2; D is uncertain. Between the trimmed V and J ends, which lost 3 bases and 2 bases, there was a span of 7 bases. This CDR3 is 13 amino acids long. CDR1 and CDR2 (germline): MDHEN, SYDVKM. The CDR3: CASSFSGNYGYTF. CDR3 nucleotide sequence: TGTGCCAGCAGTTTCTCCGGGAACTATGGCTACACCTTC.

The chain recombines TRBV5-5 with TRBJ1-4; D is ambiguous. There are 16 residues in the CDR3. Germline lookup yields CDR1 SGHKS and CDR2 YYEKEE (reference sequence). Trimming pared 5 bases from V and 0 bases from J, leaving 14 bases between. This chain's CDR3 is CASRTLASATNEKLFF. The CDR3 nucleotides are TGTGCCAGCAGAACATTAGCGAGCGCAACTAATGAAAAACTGTTTTTT.

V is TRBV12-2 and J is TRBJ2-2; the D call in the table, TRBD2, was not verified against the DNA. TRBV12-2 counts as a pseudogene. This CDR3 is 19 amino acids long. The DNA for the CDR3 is TGTGCAAGTCGCTTAGCGCGGACTAGCGGGAGGAAGAGAATCGGGGAGCTGTTTTTT. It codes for CASRLARTSGRKRIGELFF.

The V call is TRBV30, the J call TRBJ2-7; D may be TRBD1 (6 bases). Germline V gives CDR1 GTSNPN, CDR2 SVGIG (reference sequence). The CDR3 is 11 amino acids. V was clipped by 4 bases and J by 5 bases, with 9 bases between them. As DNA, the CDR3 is TGTGCCTGGAACAGGGCGCACGAGCAGTACTTC. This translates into CAWNRAHEQYF.

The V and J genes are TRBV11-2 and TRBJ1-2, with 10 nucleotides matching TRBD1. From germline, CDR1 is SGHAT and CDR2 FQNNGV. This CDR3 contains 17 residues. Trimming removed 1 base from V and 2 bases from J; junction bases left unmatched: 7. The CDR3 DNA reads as TGTGCCAGCAGCTTAGTCCCGGGACAGGGGTTAAACTATGGCTACACCTTC. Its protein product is CASSLVPGQGLNYGYTF.

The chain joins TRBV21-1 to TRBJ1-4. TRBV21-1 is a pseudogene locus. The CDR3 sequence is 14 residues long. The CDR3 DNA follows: TGTGCCAGCAGCACGGCGGGGGGGAGGCAAAAACTGTTTTTT. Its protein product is CASSTAGGRQKLFF.

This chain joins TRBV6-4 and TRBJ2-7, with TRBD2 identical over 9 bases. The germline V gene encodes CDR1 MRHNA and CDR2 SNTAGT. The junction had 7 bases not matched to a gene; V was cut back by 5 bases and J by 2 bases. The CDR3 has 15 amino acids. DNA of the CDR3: TGTGCCAGCAGTCGTGAACTAGCGGGCGCCTACGAGCAGTACTTC. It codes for CASSRELAGAYEQYF.

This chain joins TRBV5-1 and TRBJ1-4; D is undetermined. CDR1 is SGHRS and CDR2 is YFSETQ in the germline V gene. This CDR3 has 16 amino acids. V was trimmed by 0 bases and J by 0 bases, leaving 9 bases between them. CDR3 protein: CASSLGSTATNEKLFF. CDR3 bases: TGCGCCAGCAGCTTGGGCAGCACCGCAACTAATGAAAAACTGTTTTTT.

CDR3 bases: TGTGCCAGTAGCGGGACTGGCAAAGCTTACGAGCAGTACTTC. It translates to CASSGTGKAYEQYF. This chain uses TRBV19 with TRBJ2-7; tentatively, D is TRBD2 (6 bases). CDR1 and CDR2 from the germline V gene are LNHDA and SQIVND (reference sequence). V lost 6 bases to trimming and J lost 4 bases, with 16 bases between them. The CDR3 runs to 14 residues.

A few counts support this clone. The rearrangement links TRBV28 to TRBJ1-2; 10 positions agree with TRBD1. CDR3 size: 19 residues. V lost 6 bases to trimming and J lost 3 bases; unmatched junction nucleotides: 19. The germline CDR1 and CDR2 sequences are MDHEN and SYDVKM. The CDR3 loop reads CASRLKVPRTGTGDYGYTF. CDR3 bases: TGTGCCAGCAGGCTAAAGGTACCGAGAACCGGGACAGGGGACTATGGCTACACCTTC.

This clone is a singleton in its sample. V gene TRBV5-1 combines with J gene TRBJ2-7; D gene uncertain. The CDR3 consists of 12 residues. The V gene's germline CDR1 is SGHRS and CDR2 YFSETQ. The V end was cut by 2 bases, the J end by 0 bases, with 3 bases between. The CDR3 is CASSFDSYEQYF. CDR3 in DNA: TGCGCCAGCAGCTTCGACTCCTACGAGCAGTACTTC.

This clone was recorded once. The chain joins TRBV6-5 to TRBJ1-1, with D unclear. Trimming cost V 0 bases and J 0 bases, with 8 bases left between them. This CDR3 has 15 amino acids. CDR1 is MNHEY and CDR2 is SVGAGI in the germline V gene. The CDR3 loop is CASSYSPTMNTEAFF. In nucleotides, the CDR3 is TGTGCCAGCAGTTACTCCCCGACGATGAACACTGAAGCTTTCTTT.